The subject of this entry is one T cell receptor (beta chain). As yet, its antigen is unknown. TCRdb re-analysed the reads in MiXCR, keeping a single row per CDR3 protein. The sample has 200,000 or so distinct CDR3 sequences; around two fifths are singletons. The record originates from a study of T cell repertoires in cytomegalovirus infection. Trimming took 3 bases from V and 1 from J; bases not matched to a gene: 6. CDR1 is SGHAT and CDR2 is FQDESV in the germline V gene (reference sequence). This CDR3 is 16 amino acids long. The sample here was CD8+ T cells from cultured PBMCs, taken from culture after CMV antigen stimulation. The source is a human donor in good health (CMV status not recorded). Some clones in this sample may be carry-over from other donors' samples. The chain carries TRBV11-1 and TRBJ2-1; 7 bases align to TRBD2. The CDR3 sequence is CASSFGGGWSYNEQFF. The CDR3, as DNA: TGTGCCAGCAGCTTTGGGGGGGGTTGGTCCTACAATGAGCAGTTCTTC.